Listed below are T cell receptor beta chains from one sample, sequenced in a study of vaccination and CD4 T cells after COVID-19. Using its own MiXCR run on the PCR reads, TCRdb lists one record per CDR3 protein. The sample lists 14,000 to 15,000 distinct CDR3 sequences; roughly 73% were seen once. These receptors lack a known antigen. The specimen sequenced was CD4+ T cells from blood, cultured in vitro. The receptors were gathered from a human donor who had recovered from COVID-19. The CDR3 runs from the conserved cysteine through the conserved F or W. D genes are given only for firm matches. Expanded clones are given a class, and other clones once, few, many or no size at all.

v_call: TRBV7-9
d_call: TRBD2
clone_size: .
j_call: TRBJ2-7
cdr3_nt: TGTGCCAGCAGCTACCTTAGCGGGAGTGGAGCCGAGCAGTACTTC
cdr3_aa: CASSYLSGSGAEQYF

v_call: TRBV7-9
d_call: .
clone_size: .
j_call: TRBJ2-4
cdr3_nt: TGTGCCAGCAGCTTAGGGGGGGGCATAGCCAAAAACATTCAGTACTTC
cdr3_aa: CASSLGGGIAKNIQYF

v_call: TRBV20-1
d_call: TRBD2
clone_size: .
j_call: TRBJ2-1
cdr3_nt: TGCAGTGCTAGAGGGCGGCTAGCGGAATACAATGAGCAGTTCTTC
cdr3_aa: CSARGRLAEYNEQFF

v_call: TRBV7-6
d_call: .
clone_size: few
j_call: TRBJ1-3
cdr3_nt: TGTGCCAGCAGGCGGACGGACACATCTGGAAACACCATATATTTT
cdr3_aa: CASRRTDTSGNTIYF

v_call: TRBV9
d_call: .
clone_size: .
j_call: TRBJ1-5
cdr3_nt: TGTGCCAGCAGCGTAGGTCCCAGCCCCAACAATCAGCCCCAGCATTTT
cdr3_aa: CASSVGPSPNNQPQHF

v_call: TRBV24-1
d_call: .
clone_size: few
j_call: TRBJ2-1
cdr3_nt: TGTGCCACCAGTGACTCGGTCAGCCCGGCTATTGAGCAGTTCTTC
cdr3_aa: CATSDSVSPAIEQFF

v_call: TRBV19
d_call: TRBD1
clone_size: few
j_call: TRBJ1-1
cdr3_nt: TGTGCCAGTAGGATTAATCTTGGAGACAGGGTCCCTGAAGCTTTCTTT
cdr3_aa: CASRINLGDRVPEAFF

v_call: TRBV27
d_call: TRBD1
clone_size: .
j_call: TRBJ1-6
cdr3_nt: TGTGCCAGCACCACAGGACACAGCCGGGGGACAGGGGGTTTAAATTCACCCCTCCACTTT
cdr3_aa: CASTTGHSRGTGGLNSPLHF

v_call: TRBV20-1
d_call: .
clone_size: .
j_call: TRBJ1-1
cdr3_nt: TGCAGTGCTAGACGTTCTGAAGCTTTCTTT
cdr3_aa: CSARRSEAFF

v_call: TRBV20-1
d_call: .
clone_size: .
j_call: TRBJ2-5
cdr3_nt: TGCAGTGCGCCCGATAGTCCGGGGGCCCAGTACTTC
cdr3_aa: CSAPDSPGAQYF

v_call: TRBV6-2/TRBV6-3
d_call: TRBD2
clone_size: .
j_call: TRBJ2-1
cdr3_nt: TGTGCCAGCAGACGTAGCGGGAGGGCCAAGAGTGAGCAGTTCTTC
cdr3_aa: CASRRSGRAKSEQFF

v_call: TRBV3-1
d_call: .
clone_size: .
j_call: TRBJ1-2
cdr3_nt: TGTGCCAGCACCGGGGCCCTCTCGTATGGCTACACCTTC
cdr3_aa: CASTGALSYGYTF

v_call: TRBV28
d_call: TRBD2
clone_size: .
j_call: TRBJ2-1
cdr3_nt: TGTGCCAGCAGTCTGACTAGCGGGAGGCGTGGGGTCTACAATGAGCAGTTCTTC
cdr3_aa: CASSLTSGRRGVYNEQFF

v_call: TRBV27
d_call: TRBD2
clone_size: .
j_call: TRBJ2-1
cdr3_nt: TGTGCCAGCAGCCTCGGGACTAGCGGGAGGGGATCCTACAATGAGCAGTTCTTC
cdr3_aa: CASSLGTSGRGSYNEQFF

v_call: TRBV11-2
d_call: .
clone_size: few
j_call: TRBJ1-1
cdr3_nt: TGTGCCAGCAGCTCCTCCTCGATACCTTTCTTT
cdr3_aa: CASSSSSIPFF

v_call: TRBV20-1
d_call: .
clone_size: large
j_call: TRBJ2-5
cdr3_nt: TGCAGTGCCCCCTATAGGACAGTCCAAGAGACCCAGTACTTC
cdr3_aa: CSAPYRTVQETQYF

v_call: TRBV7-9
d_call: .
clone_size: .
j_call: TRBJ1-5
cdr3_nt: TGTGCCAGCAGCTTAGAACTCCCGTCTAGCAATCAGCCCCAGCATTTT
cdr3_aa: CASSLELPSSNQPQHF

v_call: TRBV6-5
d_call: .
clone_size: few
j_call: TRBJ2-5
cdr3_nt: TGTGCCAGCAGTTACTCCCCTAGGGGGGAGACCCAGTACTTC
cdr3_aa: CASSYSPRGETQYF

v_call: TRBV7-9
d_call: TRBD1
clone_size: .
j_call: TRBJ1-2
cdr3_nt: TGTGCCAGCAGCTCCCCGGGACAGGGGAGCAGTGGCTACACCTTC
cdr3_aa: CASSSPGQGSSGYTF

v_call: TRBV7-2
d_call: TRBD2
clone_size: medium-sized
j_call: TRBJ2-7
cdr3_nt: TGTGCCAGCAGCTTAATTTTGGCGGGAGGGAGGTCATACGAGCAGTACTTC
cdr3_aa: CASSLILAGGRSYEQYF

v_call: TRBV19
d_call: TRBD1
clone_size: .
j_call: TRBJ1-5
cdr3_nt: TGTGCCAGTAGTGCGGGACAGGGGAGAAGCAATCAGCCCCAGCATTTT
cdr3_aa: CASSAGQGRSNQPQHF

v_call: TRBV10-1
d_call: .
clone_size: .
j_call: TRBJ2-2
cdr3_nt: TGCGCCAGCAGTGAGTCGGGGCTAACCACCGGGGAGCTGTTTTTT
cdr3_aa: CASSESGLTTGELFF

v_call: TRBV28
d_call: .
clone_size: .
j_call: TRBJ1-6
cdr3_nt: TGTGCCAGCAGGGCCTCCAAAGGGATTAATTCACCCCTCCACTTT
cdr3_aa: CASRASKGINSPLHF

v_call: TRBV6-5
d_call: .
clone_size: .
j_call: TRBJ1-2
cdr3_nt: TGTGCCAGCAGTTCCGCGGAGGGCAGGGCCGTGGGCTACACCTTC
cdr3_aa: CASSSAEGRAVGYTF

v_call: TRBV7-2
d_call: .
clone_size: .
j_call: TRBJ2-5
cdr3_nt: TGTGCCAGCACCAAGACAGCCGCAGGGACCCAGTACTTC
cdr3_aa: CASTKTAAGTQYF

v_call: TRBV7-2
d_call: .
clone_size: .
j_call: TRBJ2-5
cdr3_nt: TGTGCCAGCAGCACTCGGCAGACCCAGTACTTC
cdr3_aa: CASSTRQTQYF

v_call: TRBV7-6
d_call: TRBD1
clone_size: .
j_call: TRBJ1-2
cdr3_nt: TGTGCCAGCAGCTCCACGGACAGGGGGTTTCAATATGGCTACACCTTC
cdr3_aa: CASSSTDRGFQYGYTF

v_call: TRBV11-2
d_call: TRBD1
clone_size: .
j_call: TRBJ1-6
cdr3_nt: TGTGCCAGCAGCTTGACAGGGGTGGATTCACCCCTCCACTTT
cdr3_aa: CASSLTGVDSPLHF

v_call: TRBV6-1
d_call: .
clone_size: .
j_call: TRBJ1-2
cdr3_nt: TGTGCCAGCAGTCCAACCCAGGGTAACTATGGCTACACCTTC
cdr3_aa: CASSPTQGNYGYTF

v_call: TRBV7-9
d_call: TRBD1
clone_size: .
j_call: TRBJ1-4
cdr3_nt: TGTGCCAGCAGCTTAGAAAGGGGGCTCCATGAAAAACTGTTTTTT
cdr3_aa: CASSLERGLHEKLFF

v_call: TRBV6-1
d_call: TRBD1
clone_size: few
j_call: TRBJ1-5
cdr3_nt: TGTGCCAGCAGACCCAGGGGGGGCAATCAGCCCCAGCATTTT
cdr3_aa: CASRPRGGNQPQHF

v_call: TRBV21-1
d_call: .
clone_size: .
j_call: TRBJ1-5
cdr3_nt: TGTGCCAGCAGCGTTCAGCTCGACAGGGCCATATCTTATAGCAATCAGCCCCAGCATTTT
cdr3_aa: CASSVQLDRAISYSNQPQHF

v_call: TRBV4-3
d_call: TRBD1
clone_size: .
j_call: TRBJ1-1
cdr3_nt: TGCGCCAGCAGCCCACAGGGGGTTGGTGAAGCTTTCTTT
cdr3_aa: CASSPQGVGEAFF

v_call: TRBV28
d_call: .
clone_size: .
j_call: TRBJ1-2
cdr3_nt: TGTGCCAGCAGTTTAACGGCCGACTATGGCTACACCTTC
cdr3_aa: CASSLTADYGYTF

v_call: TRBV24-1
d_call: TRBD1
clone_size: .
j_call: TRBJ1-2
cdr3_nt: TGTGCCACCAGTGAACCGGGACAGCACTATGGCTACACCTTC
cdr3_aa: CATSEPGQHYGYTF

v_call: TRBV7-3
d_call: TRBD2
clone_size: .
j_call: TRBJ2-2
cdr3_nt: TGTGCCAGCAGCCTCCTAGCGGGAGTGCCCACCGGGGAGCTGTTTTTT
cdr3_aa: CASSLLAGVPTGELFF

v_call: TRBV12-3/TRBV12-4
d_call: .
clone_size: .
j_call: TRBJ2-3
cdr3_nt: TGTGCCAGCAGTTTATCGGAGGGCTCCACAGATACGCAGTATTTT
cdr3_aa: CASSLSEGSTDTQYF

v_call: TRBV7-2
d_call: .
clone_size: .
j_call: TRBJ1-6
cdr3_nt: TGTGCCAGCAGCTCTCTTGGGGCTAATTCACCCCTCCACTTT
cdr3_aa: CASSSLGANSPLHF

v_call: TRBV19
d_call: .
clone_size: .
j_call: TRBJ1-1
cdr3_nt: TGTGCCAGTCGTTCCCACAGGGCTAACACTGAAGCTTTCTTT
cdr3_aa: CASRSHRANTEAFF

v_call: TRBV10-1
d_call: TRBD1
clone_size: .
j_call: TRBJ1-2
cdr3_nt: TGCGCCAGCAGTGAGTCTGACAGGGGGATATCTGGCTACACCTTC
cdr3_aa: CASSESDRGISGYTF

v_call: TRBV29-1
d_call: .
clone_size: .
j_call: TRBJ2-7
cdr3_nt: TGCAGCGTTGCGACCCGAGGGCAGGACAACTACGAGCAGTACTTC
cdr3_aa: CSVATRGQDNYEQYF

v_call: TRBV7-2
d_call: TRBD2
clone_size: few
j_call: TRBJ2-7
cdr3_nt: TGTGCCAGCAGCCGGGGTGGGGGAGGGTTTGCCTACGAGCAGTACTTC
cdr3_aa: CASSRGGGGFAYEQYF

v_call: TRBV10-2
d_call: TRBD1
clone_size: .
j_call: TRBJ2-5
cdr3_nt: TGCGCCAGCAGCGCAAGCGGGACAGGGGTAGAGACCCAGTACTTC
cdr3_aa: CASSASGTGVETQYF

v_call: TRBV7-6
d_call: TRBD1
clone_size: .
j_call: TRBJ1-1
cdr3_nt: TGTGCCAGCAGCCCAGGGGGCGGCCGTACTGAAGCTTTCTTT
cdr3_aa: CASSPGGGRTEAFF

v_call: TRBV19
d_call: TRBD2
clone_size: .
j_call: TRBJ2-2
cdr3_nt: TGTGCCAGTAGGCATAGCGGGATCAACACCGGGGAGCTGTTTTTT
cdr3_aa: CASRHSGINTGELFF

v_call: TRBV7-2
d_call: .
clone_size: few
j_call: TRBJ1-5
cdr3_nt: TGTGCCAGCAGCTTTGACCGGGGTGGAGGGCAGCCCCAGCATTTT
cdr3_aa: CASSFDRGGGQPQHF

v_call: TRBV20-1
d_call: .
clone_size: .
j_call: TRBJ2-7
cdr3_nt: TGCCCCCAAAGGCATCGGTACGAGCAGTACTTC
cdr3_aa: CPQRHRYEQYF

v_call: TRBV19
d_call: TRBD1
clone_size: .
j_call: TRBJ1-2
cdr3_nt: TGTGCCAGTAGTATCCTAGGGGGCGGCAACTATGGCTACACCTTC
cdr3_aa: CASSILGGGNYGYTF

v_call: TRBV15
d_call: .
clone_size: few
j_call: TRBJ1-5
cdr3_nt: TGTGCCACCAGCAGAGATATTTGGACTAGCAATCAGCCCCAGCATTTT
cdr3_aa: CATSRDIWTSNQPQHF

v_call: TRBV20-1
d_call: TRBD2
clone_size: .
j_call: TRBJ2-3
cdr3_nt: TGCAGTGCTAGAGATTTTAGGTCTTTCGGGCGGGAGGAGGGCACAGATACGCAGTATTTT
cdr3_aa: CSARDFRSFGREEGTDTQYF

v_call: TRBV20-1
d_call: .
clone_size: .
j_call: TRBJ2-3
cdr3_nt: TGCAGTGCTCCCGACAGGAGAGGGAGCACAGATACGCAGTATTTT
cdr3_aa: CSAPDRRGSTDTQYF

v_call: TRBV7-9
d_call: .
clone_size: .
j_call: TRBJ1-3
cdr3_nt: TGTGCCAGCAGCACCCGAGGGGCGAACACCATATATTTT
cdr3_aa: CASSTRGANTIYF

v_call: TRBV20-1
d_call: TRBD1
clone_size: few
j_call: TRBJ2-2
cdr3_nt: TGCAGTGCTTCCCGGGGACAGGCGAACACCGGGGAGCTGTTTTTT
cdr3_aa: CSASRGQANTGELFF

v_call: TRBV7-2
d_call: .
clone_size: .
j_call: TRBJ1-6
cdr3_nt: TGTGCCAGCAGCTTAGCCCGGAGCTCCTATAATTCACCCCTCCACTTT
cdr3_aa: CASSLARSSYNSPLHF

v_call: TRBV20-1
d_call: TRBD1
clone_size: .
j_call: TRBJ1-2
cdr3_nt: TGCAGTGCCGGACAGGGGGCATCGGTTGGCTACACCTTC
cdr3_aa: CSAGQGASVGYTF

v_call: TRBV7-2
d_call: TRBD1
clone_size: .
j_call: TRBJ2-7
cdr3_nt: TGTGCCAGCAGCCCCGGGACAGGGATCTATAAGCAGTACTTC
cdr3_aa: CASSPGTGIYKQYF